This T cell receptor (beta chain) emerged from a study of OX40 agonist ivuxolimab in advanced cancers. Study in general: Clinicians treated patients with ivuxolimab, an agonistic anti-OX40 (CD134) antibody. The group had a mean age of about 60 years, ranged from roughly 20 to 80, and was 82.7% male.

Study conclusions and caveats: The study found among the lowest clonal expansion in partial responders at 0.1-3.0 mg/kg. In general, CD8+ T cells held more expanded clones than CD4+ did, on average.

The assay was immunoSEQ multiplex PCR, and TCRdb's table has in-frame clones only and misses some. The table records about 37,000 clones, around nine tenths of them present only once. Regarding this clone: Antigen unknown.

Sequenced material: CD4+ or CD8+ T cells sorted from blood, taken in a trial of the OX40 agonist ivuxolimab. The receptor comes from an adult with an advanced solid tumor such as melanoma, head and neck, liver or kidney cancer.

CDR3 coding DNA: TGTGCCAGCAGCGTAGCTATTAGGGATCCACTGGACACTGAAGCTTTCTTT. Translation gives CASSVAIRDPLDTEAFF. The V call is TRBV9, the J call TRBJ1-1; D unresolved. Trimming shortened V by 0 bases and J by 3 bases, and 18 bases separated the two germline ends. Germline CDR1 and CDR2: SGDLS and YYNGEE. This CDR3 is built from 17 residues.